This TCR beta chain was captured in a study of T cells expressing NK-cell markers. About the study: The study drew TCR beta repertoires from sorted CD3+CD56+NKG2C+, CD3+CD56+NKG2C- and CD3+CD56-NKG2C+ T cells.

The CDR3 spans 16 residues. Per the germline V gene, CDR1 is DFQATT and CDR2 is SNEGSKA (reference sequence). TCRdb reanalyzed the 5' RACE reads, giving one entry per CDR3 protein sequence and no DNA. Recorded for this sample: about 160,000 distinct CDR3 sequences. This clonotype originated in a man between 18 and 69 years old in good health. Sequencing input: blood T cells: a sorted CD56 or NKG2C T cell subset, CD4+ or CD8+ T cells, or bulk PBMC T cells (not recorded which). The rearrangement joins TRBV20-1 to TRBJ2-3; the TCRdb call, TRBD2, lacks DNA for checking. The CDR3 protein is CSARDLRGEVPDTQYF.